This TCR beta chain was retrieved from a study of blood T cell repertoires in COVID-19. The CDR3 consists of 15 residues. The germline CDR1 and CDR2 sequences are PRHDT and FYEKMQ (reference sequence). V lost 2 bases, J lost 6 bases, and 2 bases stayed unmatched. The protocol was immunoSEQ multiplex PCR, while the TCRdb copy is restricted to in-frame clones and leaves out a portion. The profile shows 200,000 or so clones, roughly 86% of them singletons. This receptor was identified in a woman aged 55-70 years with acute or convalescent COVID-19. The sequenced material came from peripheral blood. The rearrangement joins TRBV13 to TRBJ2-1; 12 bases agree with TRBD2. The DNA for the CDR3 is TGTGCCAGCAGCTTATTGACTAGCGGGAGCAATGAGCAGTTCTTC. Translated: CASSLLTSGSNEQFF.